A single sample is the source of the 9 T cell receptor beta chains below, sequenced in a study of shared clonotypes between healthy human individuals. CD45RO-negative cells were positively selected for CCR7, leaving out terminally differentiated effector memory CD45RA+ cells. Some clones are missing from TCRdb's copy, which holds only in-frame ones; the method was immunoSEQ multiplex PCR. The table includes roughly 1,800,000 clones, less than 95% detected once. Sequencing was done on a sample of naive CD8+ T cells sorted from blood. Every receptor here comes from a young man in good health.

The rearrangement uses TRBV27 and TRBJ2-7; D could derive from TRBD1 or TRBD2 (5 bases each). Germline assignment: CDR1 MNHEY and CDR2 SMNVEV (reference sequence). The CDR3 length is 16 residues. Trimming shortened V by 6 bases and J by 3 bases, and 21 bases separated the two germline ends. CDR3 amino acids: CASRPPPGLSVYEQYF. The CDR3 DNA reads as TGTGCCAGCAGGCCCCCGCCGGGGCTGTCTGTCTACGAGCAGTACTTC.

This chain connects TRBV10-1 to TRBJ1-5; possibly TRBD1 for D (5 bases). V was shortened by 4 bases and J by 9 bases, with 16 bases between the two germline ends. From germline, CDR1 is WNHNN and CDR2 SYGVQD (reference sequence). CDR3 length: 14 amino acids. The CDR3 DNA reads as TGCGCCAGCAGTGCCTACCGTTACAGGCTGCCCCAGCATTTT. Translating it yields CASSAYRYRLPQHF.

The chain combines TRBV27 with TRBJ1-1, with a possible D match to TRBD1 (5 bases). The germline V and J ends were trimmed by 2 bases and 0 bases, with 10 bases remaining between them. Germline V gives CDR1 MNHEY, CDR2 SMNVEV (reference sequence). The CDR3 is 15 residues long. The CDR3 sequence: CASSLNDRMNTEAFF. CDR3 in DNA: TGTGCCAGCAGTTTAAATGACAGAATGAACACTGAAGCTTTCTTT.

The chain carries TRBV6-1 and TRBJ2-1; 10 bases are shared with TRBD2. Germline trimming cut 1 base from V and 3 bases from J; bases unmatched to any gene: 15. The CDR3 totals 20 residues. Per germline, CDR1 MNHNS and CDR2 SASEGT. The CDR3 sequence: CASSEVPGGSGGIYYNEQFF. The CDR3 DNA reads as TGTGCCAGCAGTGAAGTCCCCGGGGGTAGCGGGGGGATCTACTACAATGAGCAGTTCTTC.

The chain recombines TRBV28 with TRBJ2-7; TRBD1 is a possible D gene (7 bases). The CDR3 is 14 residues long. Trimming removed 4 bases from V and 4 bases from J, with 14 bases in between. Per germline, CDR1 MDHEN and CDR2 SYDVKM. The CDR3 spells CASSWDSGGYEQYF. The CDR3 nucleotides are TGTGCCAGCAGTTGGGACAGTGGGGGGTACGAGCAGTACTTC.

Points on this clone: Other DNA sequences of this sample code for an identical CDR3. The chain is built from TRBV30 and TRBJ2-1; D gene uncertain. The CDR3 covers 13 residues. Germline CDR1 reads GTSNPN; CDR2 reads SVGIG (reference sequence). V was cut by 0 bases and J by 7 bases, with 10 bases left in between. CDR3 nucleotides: TGTGCCTGGAGTGTACAAGGTGGGAATGAGCAGTTCTTC. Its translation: CAWSVQGGNEQFF.

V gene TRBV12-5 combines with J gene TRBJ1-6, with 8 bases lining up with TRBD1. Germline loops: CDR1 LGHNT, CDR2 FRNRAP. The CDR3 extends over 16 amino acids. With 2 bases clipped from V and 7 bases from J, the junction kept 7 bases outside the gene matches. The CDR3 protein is CASGLTRDRLNSPLHF. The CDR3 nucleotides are TGTGCTAGTGGTTTGACTAGGGACAGGTTGAATTCACCCCTCCACTTT.

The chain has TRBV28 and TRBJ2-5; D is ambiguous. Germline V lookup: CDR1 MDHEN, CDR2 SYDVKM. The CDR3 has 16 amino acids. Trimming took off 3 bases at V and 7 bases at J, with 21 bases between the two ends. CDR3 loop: CASSFIRVGPSGTQYF. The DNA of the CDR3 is TGTGCCAGCAGTTTTATAAGGGTAGGGCCCTCCGGGACCCAGTACTTC.

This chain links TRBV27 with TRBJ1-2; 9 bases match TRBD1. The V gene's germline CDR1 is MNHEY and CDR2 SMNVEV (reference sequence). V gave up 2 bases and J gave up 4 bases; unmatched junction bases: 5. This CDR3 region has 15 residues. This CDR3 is CASSLAGQGVYGYTF. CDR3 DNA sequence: TGTGCCAGCAGTTTAGCGGGACAGGGCGTCTATGGCTACACCTTC.